This entry describes one T cell receptor (beta chain). Looked up from germline, CDR1 is SGHDT and CDR2 is YYEEEE. V was trimmed by 5 bases and J by 2 bases, leaving 3 bases between them. This CDR3 contains 11 residues. The sample is drawn from a study of blood T cell repertoires in COVID-19. Method: immunoSEQ multiplex PCR; TCRdb's copy keeps in-frame clones and lacks some. The sample lists 55,000 to 75,000 clones, about 86% occurring once. Specimen: peripheral blood. J is TRBJ2-3 and V is TRBV5-6, with D uncertain. This sequence was found in a man at least 80 years old with COVID-19, enrolled during active disease. The CDR3 sequence is CASSNTDTQYF. The CDR3 DNA is TGTGCCAGCAGTAACACAGATACGCAGTATTTT.